The rows below give T cell receptor beta chains drawn from one sample of a study of blood T cells in healthy people across ages. From the 5' RACE reads, TCRdb called clonotypes with MiXCR, one entry per CDR3 protein. The profile shows about 780,000 distinct CDR3 sequences, roughly 46% of them singletons. Sequenced material: blood. The source of these receptors is a man of 80 years or more in good health. Each CDR3 is given with its conserved first and last residue. The D gene is left open where the match is weak. Size is stated for part of the rows, as once, few or many counts, or as a class when the clone is expanded.

d_call: .
clone_size: many
j_call: TRBJ2-3
v_call: TRBV7-9
cdr3_aa: CASIRGRSADTQYF
cdr3_nt: TGTGCCAGCATTCGTGGGCGATCCGCAGATACGCAGTATTTT

d_call: .
clone_size: .
j_call: TRBJ1-6
v_call: TRBV4-2
cdr3_aa: CASSQPQIYNSPLHF
cdr3_nt: TGTGCCAGCAGCCAACCCCAGATCTATAATTCACCCCTCCACTTT

d_call: .
clone_size: .
j_call: TRBJ1-1
v_call: TRBV9
cdr3_aa: CASSVLEGGYTEAFF
cdr3_nt: TGTGCCAGCAGCGTATTAGAGGGGGGTTACACTGAAGCTTTCTTT

d_call: .
clone_size: .
j_call: TRBJ1-1
v_call: TRBV12-3/TRBV12-4
cdr3_aa: CASSFLGDGTEAFF
cdr3_nt: TGTGCCAGCAGCTTTCTAGGGGATGGAACTGAAGCTTTCTTT

d_call: .
clone_size: many
j_call: TRBJ2-7
v_call: TRBV5-1
cdr3_aa: CASSLDLGPYEQYF
cdr3_nt: TGCGCCAGCAGCTTGGACCTAGGTCCCTACGAGCAGTACTTC

d_call: TRBD1
clone_size: .
j_call: TRBJ1-5
v_call: TRBV20-1
cdr3_aa: CSARGGRGYGQPQHF
cdr3_nt: TGCAGTGCTAGAGGGGGCAGGGGGTACGGTCAGCCCCAGCATTTT

d_call: TRBD2
clone_size: .
j_call: TRBJ2-1
v_call: TRBV5-1
cdr3_aa: CASSLAPSGNYNEQFF
cdr3_nt: TGCGCCAGCAGCTTGGCCCCTAGCGGGAATTACAATGAGCAGTTCTTC

d_call: .
clone_size: many
j_call: TRBJ2-7
v_call: TRBV20-1
cdr3_aa: CSARDVRYEQYF
cdr3_nt: TGCAGTGCTAGAGATGTGCGCTACGAGCAGTACTTC

d_call: .
clone_size: many
j_call: TRBJ2-5
v_call: TRBV2
cdr3_aa: CASRVGGRETQYF
cdr3_nt: TGTGCCAGCAGAGTCGGGGGGCGAGAGACCCAGTACTTC

d_call: TRBD2
clone_size: few
j_call: TRBJ2-7
v_call: TRBV12-3/TRBV12-4
cdr3_aa: CASSLAGPLYEQYF
cdr3_nt: TGTGCCAGCAGCCTAGCGGGGCCACTCTACGAGCAGTACTTC

d_call: .
clone_size: .
j_call: TRBJ2-7
v_call: TRBV20-1
cdr3_aa: CSASRGGRVYEQYF
cdr3_nt: TGCAGTGCTAGTCGAGGGGGTCGAGTGTACGAGCAGTACTTC

d_call: .
clone_size: .
j_call: TRBJ2-6
v_call: TRBV20-1
cdr3_aa: CSASEAASGANVLTF
cdr3_nt: TGCAGTGCTAGTGAAGCCGCCTCTGGGGCCAACGTCCTGACTTTC

d_call: .
clone_size: once
j_call: TRBJ2-7
v_call: TRBV12-3/TRBV12-4
cdr3_aa: CASSFTAIEQYF
cdr3_nt: TGTGCCAGCAGTTTCACAGCGATCGAGCAGTACTTC

d_call: TRBD2
clone_size: once
j_call: TRBJ2-3
v_call: TRBV9
cdr3_aa: CASSTPGGSGLTDTQYF
cdr3_nt: TGTGCCAGCAGCACCCCCGGGGGGAGCGGCCTCACAGATACGCAGTATTTT

d_call: .
clone_size: .
j_call: TRBJ2-3
v_call: TRBV29-1
cdr3_aa: CSVVVADTQYF
cdr3_nt: TGCAGCGTTGTTGTTGCAGATACGCAGTATTTT

d_call: .
clone_size: .
j_call: TRBJ2-7
v_call: TRBV28
cdr3_aa: CASSPTGLGSYEQYF
cdr3_nt: TGTGCCAGCAGCCCTACAGGGTTGGGTTCCTACGAGCAGTACTTC

d_call: TRBD2
clone_size: .
j_call: TRBJ2-3
v_call: TRBV12-3/TRBV12-4
cdr3_aa: CVSSAETSGRADMEYF
cdr3_nt: TGTGTCAGCAGTGCCGAGACTAGCGGGAGGGCAGATATGGAATATTTT

d_call: .
clone_size: few
j_call: TRBJ2-7
v_call: TRBV4-1
cdr3_aa: CASSLHQGTNEQYF
cdr3_nt: TGCGCCAGCAGCCTTCACCAGGGTACCAACGAGCAGTACTTC

d_call: .
clone_size: .
j_call: TRBJ2-4
v_call: TRBV29-1
cdr3_aa: CSVVGGRGDIQYF
cdr3_nt: TGCAGCGTTGTAGGGGGGCGTGGGGACATTCAGTACTTC

d_call: TRBD1
clone_size: few
j_call: TRBJ1-2
v_call: TRBV25-1
cdr3_aa: CASSETGGYYGYTF
cdr3_nt: TGTGCCAGCAGTGAGACAGGGGGCTACTATGGCTACACCTTC

d_call: TRBD2
clone_size: .
j_call: TRBJ2-5
v_call: TRBV20-1
cdr3_aa: CSARVGRATFRKETQYF
cdr3_nt: TGCAGTGCTAGAGTCGGGAGGGCCACCTTTAGGAAAGAGACCCAGTACTTC

d_call: .
clone_size: .
j_call: TRBJ1-4
v_call: TRBV12-3/TRBV12-4
cdr3_aa: CASMARVGGEKLFF
cdr3_nt: TGTGCCAGCATGGCCAGGGTCGGCGGTGAAAAACTGTTTTTT

d_call: TRBD2
clone_size: .
j_call: TRBJ2-7
v_call: TRBV29-1
cdr3_aa: CSVGTSGNLEQYF
cdr3_nt: TGCAGCGTAGGGACTAGCGGGAATCTCGAGCAGTACTTC

d_call: TRBD1
clone_size: .
j_call: TRBJ1-6
v_call: TRBV5-1
cdr3_aa: CASSSTGDNSPLHF
cdr3_nt: TGCGCCAGCAGCTCAACAGGGGATAATTCACCCCTCCACTTT

d_call: TRBD1
clone_size: .
j_call: TRBJ2-5
v_call: TRBV7-9
cdr3_aa: CASSFFAGKRDRGGDEQYF
cdr3_nt: TGTGCCAGCAGCTTTTTTGCGGGAAAAAGGGACAGGGGAGGAGATGAGCAGTACTTC

d_call: .
clone_size: .
j_call: TRBJ1-2
v_call: TRBV12-3/TRBV12-4
cdr3_aa: CASSSPGGNYGYTF
cdr3_nt: TGTGCCAGCAGTAGCCCCGGGGGTAACTATGGCTACACCTTC

d_call: .
clone_size: few
j_call: TRBJ2-3
v_call: TRBV20-1
cdr3_aa: CSARAGRDTQYF
cdr3_nt: TGCAGTGCTAGAGCGGGACGGGATACGCAGTATTTT

d_call: TRBD2
clone_size: .
j_call: TRBJ2-1
v_call: TRBV6-6
cdr3_aa: CASSYKTSGYNEQFF
cdr3_nt: TGTGCCAGCAGTTACAAGACTAGCGGGTACAATGAGCAGTTCTTC

d_call: .
clone_size: few
j_call: TRBJ1-5
v_call: TRBV20-1
cdr3_aa: CSARQGLEQPQHF
cdr3_nt: TGCAGTGCTAGACAGGGGCTCGAGCAGCCCCAGCATTTT

d_call: .
clone_size: .
j_call: TRBJ2-4
v_call: TRBV9
cdr3_aa: CASSLDPGAQNIQYF
cdr3_nt: TGTGCCAGCAGCTTAGACCCCGGGGCCCAAAACATTCAGTACTTC

d_call: TRBD2
clone_size: many
j_call: TRBJ2-5
v_call: TRBV2
cdr3_aa: CASKPGLAGVGSRETQYF
cdr3_nt: TGTGCCAGCAAACCGGGACTAGCGGGAGTTGGGAGTAGGGAGACCCAGTACTTC

d_call: TRBD1
clone_size: many
j_call: TRBJ1-2
v_call: TRBV7-2
cdr3_aa: CASSTLTGNYGYTF
cdr3_nt: TGTGCCAGCAGCACCTTGACAGGGAACTATGGCTACACCTTC

d_call: TRBD2
clone_size: .
j_call: TRBJ2-7
v_call: TRBV6-2/TRBV6-3
cdr3_aa: CASSYDLTSGRALELYEQYF
cdr3_nt: TGTGCCAGCAGTTACGACCTTACTAGCGGGAGGGCCCTTGAGCTATACGAGCAGTACTTC

d_call: TRBD2
clone_size: .
j_call: TRBJ2-5
v_call: TRBV4-1
cdr3_aa: CASSQGLTGGETQYF
cdr3_nt: TGCGCCAGTAGCCAAGGGTTAACGGGAGGGGAGACCCAGTACTTC

d_call: .
clone_size: .
j_call: TRBJ2-1
v_call: TRBV20-1
cdr3_aa: CSALEGIYNEQFF
cdr3_nt: TGCAGTGCCTTAGAGGGCATCTACAATGAGCAGTTCTTC

d_call: TRBD2
clone_size: .
j_call: TRBJ2-3
v_call: TRBV5-1
cdr3_aa: CTSSLVPAGGGTDTQYF
cdr3_nt: TGCACCAGCAGCTTGGTCCCAGCGGGAGGCGGTACAGATACGCAGTATTTT

d_call: .
clone_size: .
j_call: TRBJ2-7
v_call: TRBV20-1
cdr3_aa: CSARRGGRYEQYF
cdr3_nt: TGCAGTGCTAGAAGGGGGGGGCGGTACGAGCAGTACTTC

d_call: TRBD1
clone_size: .
j_call: TRBJ2-3
v_call: TRBV3-1
cdr3_aa: CASSQRTGRSDTQYF
cdr3_nt: TGTGCCAGCAGCCAACGGACAGGGCGATCAGATACGCAGTATTTT

d_call: TRBD1
clone_size: few
j_call: TRBJ2-5
v_call: TRBV5-5
cdr3_aa: CASSLGVGQGEETQYF
cdr3_nt: TGTGCCAGCAGCTTAGGGGTCGGGCAGGGGGAAGAGACCCAGTACTTC

d_call: .
clone_size: few
j_call: TRBJ2-7
v_call: TRBV5-5
cdr3_aa: CASSLSYSSAHEQYF
cdr3_nt: TGTGCCAGCAGCTTGTCCTATTCCAGTGCTCACGAGCAGTACTTC

d_call: TRBD2
clone_size: many
j_call: TRBJ2-3
v_call: TRBV29-1
cdr3_aa: CSVERTQGTSALSTDTQYF
cdr3_nt: TGCAGCGTTGAGAGAACCCAGGGGACTAGCGCCCTTAGCACAGATACGCAGTATTTT

d_call: .
clone_size: once
j_call: TRBJ1-2
v_call: TRBV4-1
cdr3_aa: CASSQDRTTNYGYTF
cdr3_nt: TGCGCCAGCAGCCAAGACAGAACCACTAACTATGGCTACACCTTC

d_call: TRBD2
clone_size: .
j_call: TRBJ2-7
v_call: TRBV7-2
cdr3_aa: CASSFSGAVAYEQYF
cdr3_nt: TGTGCCAGCAGCTTTAGCGGGGCAGTTGCTTACGAGCAGTACTTC

d_call: .
clone_size: few
j_call: TRBJ2-1
v_call: TRBV25-1
cdr3_aa: CARSRAGNEQFF
cdr3_nt: TGTGCCCGCAGTCGCGCGGGGAATGAGCAGTTCTTC

d_call: TRBD2
clone_size: .
j_call: TRBJ2-1
v_call: TRBV20-1
cdr3_aa: CSARGSALAGGVFF
cdr3_nt: TGCAGTGCTAGAGGCTCGGCGTTGGCGGGAGGTGTGTTCTTC

d_call: TRBD2
clone_size: few
j_call: TRBJ2-1
v_call: TRBV7-8
cdr3_aa: CASSPGLREGEQFF
cdr3_nt: TGTGCCAGCAGCCCGGGACTGCGGGAGGGAGAGCAGTTCTTC

d_call: TRBD1
clone_size: .
j_call: TRBJ1-1
v_call: TRBV29-1
cdr3_aa: CSVDNRGNTEAFF
cdr3_nt: TGCAGCGTGGATAACAGGGGGAACACTGAAGCTTTCTTT